This T cell receptor beta chain was captured by sequencing in a study of shared clonotypes between healthy human individuals. Study summary: Each donor had three CD4 naive, three CD4 memory, two CD8 naive and one CD8 memory plate.

Selected positively for CCR7 and CD45RO-negative, naive CD8 cells excluded terminally differentiated effector memory CD45RA+ cells. Comment on this clone: Its antigen remains unknown.

TCRdb's copy holds only in-frame clones and misses some; the assay was immunoSEQ multiplex PCR. This table holds about 2.1 million clones, 85% to 95% found once. Points from the study as a whole: Several donors shared 4.5% to 6.5% of their naive CD4 clonotypes. What naive subsets generally showed was a larger estimated richness than memory subsets showed. Among non-shared clonotypes, generation probabilities were lower than among those shared by all four donors.

Germline V lookup: CDR1 MNHEY, CDR2 SVGAGI. The ends were cut back, 5 bases at V and 6 bases at J, with 17 bases in the middle. The CDR3 contains 14 residues. The chain uses TRBV6-5 and TRBJ2-7; D not resolved. This TCR derives from a young man in good health. Some clones in this sample may be carry-over from other donors' samples. Sequencing was done on a sample of naive CD8+ T cells from PBMCs. CDR3: CASSPEVLLLEQYF. Written as DNA, the CDR3 is TGTGCCAGCAGTCCCGAAGTCCTACTTCTCGAGCAGTACTTC.